The next 11 T cell receptor beta chains were all read from a single sample in a study of cytotoxic CD8 clonotypes in ibrutinib-treated CLL. The data were produced by immunoSEQ multiplex PCR, yet TCRdb's version contains in-frame clones alone and is incomplete. The profile shows 250,000 to 350,000 clones, 76% of them singletons. This material consisted of PBMCs, taken at disease progression, from a patient treated with ibrutinib. These receptors came from a human donor with chronic lymphocytic leukemia.

The chain employs TRBV5-1 and TRBJ2-7; 12 bases are shared with TRBD2. The CDR3 consists of 16 residues. The germline V gene encodes CDR1 SGHRS and CDR2 YFSETQ. The trim removed 4 bases at V and 6 bases at J, leaving 11 bases unmatched. CDR3 coding DNA: TGCGCCAGCAGCCAGTCCCCGGGACTAGCGGGTATCGAGCAGTACTTC. It codes for CASSQSPGLAGIEQYF.

The chain carries TRBV5-1 and TRBJ2-7; 8 bases match TRBD1. Germline V CDR1 and CDR2: SGHRS, YFSETQ. The CDR3 runs to 14 residues. V shed 2 bases, J shed 4 bases, and the junction held 5 bases outside the gene matches. CDR3 bases: TGCGCCAGCAGCTTATCCGGACAGGGTTACGAGCAGTACTTC. Its translation is CASSLSGQGYEQYF.

The rearrangement links TRBV4-1 to TRBJ2-7; D is possibly TRBD1 (5 bases). This CDR3 has 14 residues. V was clipped by 3 bases and J by 1 base, with 10 bases between them. The germline gives CDR1 MGHRA, CDR2 YSYEKL. CDR3 amino acids: CASSHGHSSYEQYF. The CDR3 DNA is TGCGCCAGCAGCCACGGACATTCATCCTACGAGCAGTACTTC.

This clone was recorded only once. The rearrangement joins TRBV7-3 to TRBJ2-1; the D gene is possibly TRBD1 (6 bases). This CDR3 region has 15 residues. Looked up from germline, CDR1 is SGHTA and CDR2 is FQGTGA. Trimming shortened V by 2 bases and J by 1 base, and 9 bases separated the two germline ends. The CDR3: CASSLQGSSYNEQFF. The CDR3 nucleotides read TGTGCCAGCAGCTTACAGGGGAGTTCCTACAATGAGCAGTTCTTC. The full variable domain, its missing parts supplied by reference TRBV7-3 and TRBJ2-1, is GAGVSQTPSNKVTEKGKYVELRCDPISGHTALYWYRQSLGQGPEFLIYFQGTGAADDSGLPNDRFFAVRPEGSVSTLKIQRTERGDSAVYLCASSLQGSSYNEQFFGPGTRLTVL.

This clone was seen a single time. J is TRBJ1-1 and V is TRBV29-1; the D is unclear. V dropped 4 bases and J dropped 1 base, with 7 bases sitting between them. The CDR3 totals 12 residues. Looked up from germline, CDR1 is SQVTM and CDR2 is ANQGSEA. CDR3 nucleotides: TGCAGCGTTGTACCGGGGAACACTGAAGCTTTCTTT. It codes for CSVVPGNTEAFF. The whole variable domain, remainder taken from reference TRBV29-1 and TRBJ1-1, is SAVISQKPSRDICQRGTSLTIQCQVDSQVTMMFWYRQQPGQSLTLIATANQGSEATYESGFVIDKFPISRPNLTFSTLTVSNMSPEDSSIYLCSVVPGNTEAFFGQGTRLTVV.

The chain recombines TRBV27 with TRBJ1-2; D is ambiguous. The CDR3 totals 12 residues. The germline V gene has CDR1 MNHEY and CDR2 SMNVEV (reference sequence). V was trimmed by 8 bases and J by 7 bases, leaving 14 bases between them. The CDR3 reads CASYRGGAGYTF. Here the CDR3 DNA reads TGTGCCAGCTACCGAGGAGGTGCTGGCTACACCTTC.

The rearrangement uses TRBV7-8 and TRBJ2-7; no clear D gene. The V and J ends lost 4 bases and 2 bases respectively, with 9 bases between them. CDR3 length: 13 residues. Germline V gene sequence: CDR1 SGHVS, CDR2 FQNEAQ. The CDR3 protein is CASSSSATYEQYF. The CDR3 nucleotides are TGTGCCAGCAGCTCCTCCGCGACCTACGAGCAGTACTTC.

Of note for this clone: The sample holds other DNA sequences that translate to the same CDR3. This chain joins TRBV4-1 and TRBJ2-7, with a possible D match to TRBD2 (6 bases). Germline V lookup: CDR1 MGHRA, CDR2 YSYEKL. Trimming took 0 bases from V and 3 from J, leaving 6 bases between them. This CDR3 comprises 13 residues. The CDR3, as DNA: TGCGCCAGCAGCCAAGAGGGAGGCTACGAGCAGTACTTC. Amino acids: CASSQEGGYEQYF.

V and J are TRBV6-5 and TRBJ2-7; maybe TRBD2 (7 bases). V was pared by 5 bases and J by 2 bases, with 10 bases between. Germline V gene data show CDR1 as MNHEY and CDR2 as SVGAGI. The CDR3 sequence is 13 residues long. The CDR3 sequence is CASSIGGAYEQYF. The CDR3 bases are TGTGCCAGCAGTATAGGGGGGGCCTACGAGCAGTACTTC.

The gene calls are TRBV1 and TRBJ2-4; the tabulated D call, TRBD1, remains unverified against the DNA. TRBV1 is termed a pseudogene. The CDR3 covers 16 residues. DNA of the CDR3: TGCACCAGCAGTGCGGACAGGTCTATAGCCAAAAACATTCAGTACTTC. Translating gives CTSSADRSIAKNIQYF.

The J gene is TRBJ2-7, the V gene TRBV7-9; TRBD1 matches 7 bases. Germline V gene data show CDR1 as SEHNR and CDR2 as FQNEAQ (reference sequence). Trimming removed 5 bases from V and 0 bases from J; junction bases left unmatched: 4. The CDR3 length is 14 residues. The CDR3 DNA sequence: TGTGCCAGCAGCCAGACAGGGAGCTCCTACGAGCAGTACTTC. It yields the protein CASSQTGSSYEQYF. The variable domain in full, with the rest retrieved from reference TRBV7-9 and TRBJ2-7, is DTGVSQNPRHKITKRGQNVTFRCDPISEHNRLYWYRQTLGQGPEFLTYFQNEAQLEKSRLLSDRFSAERPKGSFSTLEIQRTEQGDSAMYLCASSQTGSSYEQYFGPGTRLTVT.